The clone carrying this T cell receptor (beta chain) was detected once. The data belong to a study of blood T cell repertoires in COVID-19. Study at large: Samples of COVID-19 (acute and convalescent) were obtained from the United States, Italy and Spain.

TCRdb's copy holds only in-frame clones and misses some; the assay was immunoSEQ multiplex PCR. The data hold around 100,000 clones, with 70% to 85% observed a single time. CDR1 is SGHVS, CDR2 FQNEAQ, per germline. The length of the CDR3 is 13 residues. The V and J ends lost 2 bases and 4 bases respectively, with 8 bases between them. This TCR was sampled from a man between 65 and 85 years old with active or convalescent COVID-19. This rearrangement joins TRBV7-8 to TRBJ1-1; D is perhaps TRBD1 (5 bases). The sequencing input was peripheral blood. The CDR3 DNA reads TGTGCCAGCAGCTTATCAGGGATCACTGAAGCTTTCTTT. Amino acid sequence: CASSLSGITEAFF.